The T cell receptor beta chain under discussion was sequenced for a study of blood T cell repertoires in COVID-19. Background on the study: T cells, B-cell-depleted T cells, or PBMCs provided the cDNA or gDNA that served as material.

Generated by immunoSEQ multiplex PCR, the TCRdb table keeps only in-frame clones and is missing some. Of over 150,000 clones listed, about four fifths are singletons. This CDR3 has 17 amino acids. With V trimmed by 4 bases and J by 1 base, 7 bases remained unmatched. Germline assignment: CDR1 SGHRS and CDR2 YFSETQ. The V call is TRBV5-1, the J call TRBJ2-2; 10 bases are a match to TRBD2. Sequenced: peripheral blood. The origin of this receptor is a woman of 80 years or more with COVID-19, enrolled during active disease. The CDR3 sequence is CASSITRTSGNTGELFF. For the CDR3, the DNA is TGCGCCAGCAGCATTACCCGGACTAGCGGGAACACCGGGGAGCTGTTTTTT.